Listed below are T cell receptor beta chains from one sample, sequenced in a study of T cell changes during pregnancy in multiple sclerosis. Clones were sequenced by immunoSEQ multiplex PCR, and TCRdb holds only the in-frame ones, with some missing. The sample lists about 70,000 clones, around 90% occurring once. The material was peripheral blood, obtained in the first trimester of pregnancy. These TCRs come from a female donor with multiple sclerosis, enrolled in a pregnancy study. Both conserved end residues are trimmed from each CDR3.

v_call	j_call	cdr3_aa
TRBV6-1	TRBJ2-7	ASRIERDSYEQY
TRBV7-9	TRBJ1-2	ASSIGDRESYGYT
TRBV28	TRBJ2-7	ASSSNPLYGEVKQY
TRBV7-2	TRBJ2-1	ASSSTSGNEQF
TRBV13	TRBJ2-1	ASSLEANNEQF
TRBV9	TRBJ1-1	ASSVEPNTEAF
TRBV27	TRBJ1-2	ASSSQGGQGVGGYT
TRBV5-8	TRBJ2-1	ASSPTGQGANNEQF
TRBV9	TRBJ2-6	ASSVEGGSGANVLT
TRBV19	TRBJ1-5	ASSRGGSGQPQH
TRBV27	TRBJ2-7	ASSYHKKPGEGNEQY
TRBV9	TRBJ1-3	ASSETGSSGNTIY
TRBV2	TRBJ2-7	ASILMTGVGHEQY
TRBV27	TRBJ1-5	ASSLSRVRDTNQPQH
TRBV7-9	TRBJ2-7	ASSPGQSYEQY
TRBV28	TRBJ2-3	ASSWRGADTQY
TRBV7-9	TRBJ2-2	ASSLVTQGWTGELF
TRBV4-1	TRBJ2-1	ASSHTGLNEQF
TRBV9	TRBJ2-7	ASSGTSETYEQY
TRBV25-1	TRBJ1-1	ASSERDRAGTEAF
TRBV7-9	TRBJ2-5	ASSLPLGVAVETQY
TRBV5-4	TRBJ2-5	ASRPTGEETQY
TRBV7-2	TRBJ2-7	ASSTGTRYYEQY
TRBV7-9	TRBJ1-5	ASSSTDRVYSNQPQH
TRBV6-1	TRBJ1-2	ASSSTGYYGYT
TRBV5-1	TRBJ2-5	ASSLAGSGNLQETQY
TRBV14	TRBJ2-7	ASSRTGGSYEQY
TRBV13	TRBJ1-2	ASSSGTGAASAT